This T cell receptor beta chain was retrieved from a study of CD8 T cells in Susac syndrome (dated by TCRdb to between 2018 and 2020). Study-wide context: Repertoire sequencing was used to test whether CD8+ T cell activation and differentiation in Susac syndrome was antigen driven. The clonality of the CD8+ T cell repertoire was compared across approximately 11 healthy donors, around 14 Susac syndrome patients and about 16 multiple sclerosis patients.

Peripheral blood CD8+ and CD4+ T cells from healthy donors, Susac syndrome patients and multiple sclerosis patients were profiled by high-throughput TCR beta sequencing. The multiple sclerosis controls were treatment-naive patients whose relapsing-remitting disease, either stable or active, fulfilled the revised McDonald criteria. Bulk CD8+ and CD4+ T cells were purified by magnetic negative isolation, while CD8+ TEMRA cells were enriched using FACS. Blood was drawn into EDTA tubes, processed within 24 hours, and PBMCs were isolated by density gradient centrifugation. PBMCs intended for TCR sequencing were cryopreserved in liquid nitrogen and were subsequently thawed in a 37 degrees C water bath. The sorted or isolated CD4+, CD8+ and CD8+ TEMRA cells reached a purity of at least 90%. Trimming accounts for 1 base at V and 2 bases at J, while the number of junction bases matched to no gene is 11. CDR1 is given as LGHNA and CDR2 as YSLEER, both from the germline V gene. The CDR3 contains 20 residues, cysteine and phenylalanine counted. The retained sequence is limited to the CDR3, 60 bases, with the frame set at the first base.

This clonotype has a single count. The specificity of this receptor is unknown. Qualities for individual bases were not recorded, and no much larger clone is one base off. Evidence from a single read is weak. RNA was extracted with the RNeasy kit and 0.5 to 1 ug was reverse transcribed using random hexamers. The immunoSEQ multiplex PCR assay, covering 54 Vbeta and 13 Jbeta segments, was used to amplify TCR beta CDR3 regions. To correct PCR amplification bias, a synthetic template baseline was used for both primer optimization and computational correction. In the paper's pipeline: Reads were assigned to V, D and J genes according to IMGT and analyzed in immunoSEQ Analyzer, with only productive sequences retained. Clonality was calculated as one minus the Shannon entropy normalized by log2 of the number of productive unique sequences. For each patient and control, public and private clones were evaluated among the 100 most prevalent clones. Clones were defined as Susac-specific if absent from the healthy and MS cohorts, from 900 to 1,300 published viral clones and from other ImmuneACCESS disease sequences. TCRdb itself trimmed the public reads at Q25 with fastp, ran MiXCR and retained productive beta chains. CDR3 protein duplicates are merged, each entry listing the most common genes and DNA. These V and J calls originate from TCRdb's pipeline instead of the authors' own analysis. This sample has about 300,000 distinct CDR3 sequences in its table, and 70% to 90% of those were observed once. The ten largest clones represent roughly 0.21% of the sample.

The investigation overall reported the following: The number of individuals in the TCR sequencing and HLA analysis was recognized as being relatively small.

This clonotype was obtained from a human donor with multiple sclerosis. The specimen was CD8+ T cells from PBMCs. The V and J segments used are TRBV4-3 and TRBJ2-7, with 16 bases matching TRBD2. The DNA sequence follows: TGCGCCAGCAGCCAAGCCCCGGGACTAGCGGGAGGGCCGGGCACCTACGAGCAGTACTTC. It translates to CASSQAPGLAGGPGTYEQYF.